This section outlines one TCR beta chain sequence together with its context. Its antigen is not known. Germline V gene data show CDR1 as SQVTM and CDR2 as ANQGSEA. CDR3 length: 16 residues. V lost 4 bases and J lost 2; bases outside the gene matches: 12. Before being chosen for sequencing, patients had shown CD8+CD57+ cell expansion by flow cytometry. No patient had been given any therapy when blood was sampled. This entry belongs to a study of CD8+CD57+ T cells in acquired aplastic anemia. The study's findings and limits: Patients had approximately 29 CD8+ CDR3 sequences in common with controls (the shared set).

Genomic DNA, the template, was used for profiling of the TCR beta VDJ and CDR3. TCRdb re-called the reads through MiXCR, storing one row per CDR3 protein. The repertoire has over 250,000 distinct CDR3 sequences, 45% to 65% of them found once; the top ten carry 1.3%. This receptor was identified in a human donor with aplastic anemia. Sequencing input: sorted CD4+, CD8+, or CD8+CD57+ T cells (not recorded which) from PBMCs. This chain connects TRBV29-1 to TRBJ2-7, with 9 bases that match TRBD2. The CDR3 coding sequence is TGCAGCGTTGCAGACAGCGGGGGGCCAGGCCCCTACGAGCAGTACTTC. Encoded protein: CSVADSGGPGPYEQYF.